Below, one TCR beta chain is given with its context. The CDR3 has 15 residues. Germline V CDR1 and CDR2: LGHDT, YNNKEL (reference sequence). The V gene lost 8 bases and the J gene lost 2 bases, with 17 bases spanning the gap. These data come from a study of blood T cell repertoires in COVID-19. How the authors handled the data: Amplified reference gene primers provided the basis for estimating nucleated cell counts. Method: immunoSEQ multiplex PCR; TCRdb's copy keeps in-frame clones and lacks some. The DNA gave D and trimming, while V, J and clone size come from that table. This sample carries approximately 240,000 clones, around nine tenths of them seen once, and the ten largest clones take approximately 2%. Study members were between about 18 and 100 years old and lived in roughly 24 US regions. Donors in Cohort 3 counted as recovered after two negative PCRs, clearance, or symptom resolution.

The clonotype was recovered from a woman aged 18 to 35 who had recovered from COVID-19. The V gene is TRBV3-1 (or the pseudogene TRBV3-2), the J gene TRBJ2-3, with D tentatively TRBD2 (7 bases). Sequencing used PBMCs or T cells enriched from blood (not recorded which). CDR3 DNA sequence: TGTGCCAGCTCACAAGGGGGGGGATCCACAGATACGCAGTATTTT. This codes for CASSQGGGSTDTQYF.